Listed below are T cell receptor beta chains from one sample, sequenced in a study of blood T cells in healthy people across ages. Each CDR3 protein gets one entry after TCRdb re-called the 5' RACE reads with MiXCR. The sample lists hundreds of thousands of distinct CDR3 sequences, about 55% occurring once. Sequenced input: blood. These TCRs come from a man older than 75 in good health. The CDR3 runs from the conserved cysteine through the conserved F or W. Fields, in order: D gene, clone size, V gene, J gene, CDR3 DNA, CDR3 protein. A D gene is named only where the DNA matches it firmly. Size tells how often a clone was seen (once, few, many) or the class of an expanded clone, and some rows leave it out.

TRBD2,.,TRBV2,TRBJ2-3,TGTGCCAGCACCCCGGGACTAGGGTCCAATACGCAGTATTTT,CASTPGLGSNTQYF
.,.,TRBV5-5,TRBJ2-7,TGTGCCAGCAGCTTGGAATTTTCCTCCTACGAGCAGTACTTC,CASSLEFSSYEQYF
.,.,TRBV6-5,TRBJ2-6,TGTGCCAGCACCCGACCTTCCTCTGGGGCCAACGTCCTGACTTTC,CASTRPSSGANVLTF
TRBD2,few,TRBV20-1,TRBJ2-3,TGCAGTGCTAGTGGGGCCGGGAGGGGCACAGATACGCAGTATTTT,CSASGAGRGTDTQYF
TRBD2,.,TRBV6-2/TRBV6-3,TRBJ2-7,TGTGCCAGCACGACTACTAGCGGGAACGAGCAGTACTTC,CASTTTSGNEQYF
.,.,TRBV29-1,TRBJ1-1,TGCAGCGTTGAAGGTTCGGGACCCGGAGGAGCTTTCTTT,CSVEGSGPGGAFF
TRBD1,.,TRBV20-1,TRBJ1-1,TGCAGTGCGTCCGGGACAGGGCTAACTGAAGCTTTCTTT,CSASGTGLTEAFF
.,.,TRBV12-3/TRBV12-4,TRBJ1-3,TGTGCCAGCAGTTTTGGGGGCGGAAACACCATATATTTT,CASSFGGGNTIYF
TRBD1,.,TRBV10-3,TRBJ2-1,TGTGCCATCAGTGCTGGACAGGGCGAAGGCAATGAGCAGTTCTTC,CAISAGQGEGNEQFF
.,.,TRBV7-2,TRBJ2-2,TGTGCCAGCAGCTTGGGGTGGGGGCCTACGTCCGGGGAGCTGTTTTTT,CASSLGWGPTSGELFF
TRBD2,few,TRBV6-6,TRBJ2-5,TGTGCTAGCAGCATGAGCGGGACGTTCGAGACCCAGTACTTC,CASSMSGTFETQYF
TRBD1,.,TRBV20-1,TRBJ2-7,TGCAGTGCTAGACCCTTCTCCCGGACAGGCTATCACGAGCAGTACTTC,CSARPFSRTGYHEQYF
TRBD2,.,TRBV7-9,TRBJ2-1,TGTGCCAGCAGCTTAGATCGATACGGACTAGCGGGAGATAGTAATGAGCAGTTCTTC,CASSLDRYGLAGDSNEQFF
.,few,TRBV7-2,TRBJ2-7,TGTGCCAGCAGCTTCCAGGGAATTCCCCACGAGCAGTACTTC,CASSFQGIPHEQYF
TRBD2,many,TRBV10-3,TRBJ2-7,TGTGCCATCAGCGTTAGCGGGAACTCCTACGAGCAGTACTTC,CAISVSGNSYEQYF
TRBD1,.,TRBV12-3/TRBV12-4,TRBJ2-1,TGTGCCAGCGGGACAGGGGGCACCTACAATGAGCAGTTCTTC,CASGTGGTYNEQFF
.,.,TRBV7-9,TRBJ1-6,TGTGCCAGCAGCTTCGCCAAGTCACCCCTCCACTTT,CASSFAKSPLHF
.,.,TRBV7-9,TRBJ2-1,TGTGCCAGCAGCCACGGGCCCGGGGTTCACGAGCAGTTCTTC,CASSHGPGVHEQFF
TRBD2,.,TRBV20-1,TRBJ2-2,TGCAGTGTTACTAGCGGGGCGAACACCGGGGAGCTGTTTTTT,CSVTSGANTGELFF
.,.,TRBV24-1,TRBJ2-1,TGTGCCACCCTTTCCCCCGGGAACAATGAGCAGTTCTTC,CATLSPGNNEQFF
.,.,TRBV25-1,TRBJ2-2,TGTGCCAGCAGTGACCCACGGCAGGGAGGCGCCGGGGAGCTGTTTTTT,CASSDPRQGGAGELFF
.,.,TRBV20-1,TRBJ1-2,TGCAGTGCTAGTGGGGAGGACTACTATGGCTACACCTTC,CSASGEDYYGYTF
TRBD2,.,TRBV5-1,TRBJ2-3,TGCGCCAGCAGCGCTCCGGGACTAGCGGGAAACACAGATACGCAGTATTTT,CASSAPGLAGNTDTQYF
TRBD2,.,TRBV29-1,TRBJ2-7,TGCAGCGTTGATACCAGCGGGAGTTCCTACGAGCAGTACTTC,CSVDTSGSSYEQYF
TRBD2,.,TRBV6-5,TRBJ2-2,TGTGCCAGCAGTCCCCGGGGGGGAGCCACCGGGGAGCTGTTTTTT,CASSPRGGATGELFF
TRBD1,few,TRBV2,TRBJ1-1,TGTGCCAGCCGGAATCGGGACAGGGGGTTACCTGAAGCTTTCTTT,CASRNRDRGLPEAFF
.,.,TRBV27,TRBJ2-1,TGTGCCGGCAGTCTATCCCCGGGAGCGATGGTTAATGAGCAGTTCTTC,CAGSLSPGAMVNEQFF
TRBD2,.,TRBV4-1,TRBJ2-1,TGCGCCAGCAGCCAGCAAAGCTCTAGCGGACTCTGGGGTGAGCAGTTCTTC,CASSQQSSSGLWGEQFF
.,few,TRBV5-5,TRBJ2-3,TGTGCCAGCAGCTTGGCCTTGGTCCGAGGGAGCACAGATACGCAGTATTTT,CASSLALVRGSTDTQYF
.,.,TRBV4-3,TRBJ1-1,TGCGCCAGCAGCCGAAACCGGGGGAACACTGAAGCTTTCTTT,CASSRNRGNTEAFF
.,.,TRBV25-1,TRBJ2-7,TGTGCCCCCACGTTGGAGCAGGAAGATAGGTCCTACGAGCAGTACTTC,CAPTLEQEDRSYEQYF
.,few,TRBV14,TRBJ1-2,TGTGCCAGCAGCCAAGATTGGGGGCGCGATGGCGGCTACACCTTC,CASSQDWGRDGGYTF
TRBD2,many,TRBV20-1,TRBJ2-3,TGCAGTGCCCCCGGGGAGCGGGAGGGCCGAGATACGCAGTATTTT,CSAPGEREGRDTQYF
.,.,TRBV20-1,TRBJ1-2,TGCAGTGCTAGAGTACAGGGAGGTGGCTACACCTTC,CSARVQGGGYTF
TRBD2,.,TRBV20-1,TRBJ2-1,TGCAGTGCTAGAGTCCAAGCGGGAGGGCCGAAGAATGAGCAGTTCTTC,CSARVQAGGPKNEQFF
.,.,TRBV7-6,TRBJ2-1,TGTGCCAGCAGCTTAGACTACAGAGGCGAGCAGTTCTTC,CASSLDYRGEQFF
.,.,TRBV27,TRBJ2-5,TGTGCCAGCAGTTTATCAGGCAGGGCACCCCAAGAGACCCAGTACTTC,CASSLSGRAPQETQYF
.,.,TRBV19,TRBJ2-6,TGTGCCAGTAGTCTCAGTTACAACTCTGGGGCCAACGTCCTGACTTTC,CASSLSYNSGANVLTF
.,.,TRBV5-1,TRBJ2-3,TGCGCCAGCAGCTTGACTTTTTCCGATACGCAGTATTTT,CASSLTFSDTQYF
.,.,TRBV20-1,TRBJ1-1,TGCAGTGCTAGAGATCCACAGGGCGGGACTGAAGCTTTCTTT,CSARDPQGGTEAFF
TRBD1,.,TRBV7-9,TRBJ2-4,TGTGCCAGCAGCAACCCGGACAGGGCTTTAGGCATTCAGTACTTC,CASSNPDRALGIQYF
.,few,TRBV12-3/TRBV12-4,TRBJ2-7,TGTGCCAGCAGTTTTGCCAGGGTAAACGAGCAGTACTTC,CASSFARVNEQYF
TRBD1,.,TRBV29-1,TRBJ2-2,TGCAGCGGGGGGACAGGCCCCGGGGAGCTGTTTTTT,CSGGTGPGELFF